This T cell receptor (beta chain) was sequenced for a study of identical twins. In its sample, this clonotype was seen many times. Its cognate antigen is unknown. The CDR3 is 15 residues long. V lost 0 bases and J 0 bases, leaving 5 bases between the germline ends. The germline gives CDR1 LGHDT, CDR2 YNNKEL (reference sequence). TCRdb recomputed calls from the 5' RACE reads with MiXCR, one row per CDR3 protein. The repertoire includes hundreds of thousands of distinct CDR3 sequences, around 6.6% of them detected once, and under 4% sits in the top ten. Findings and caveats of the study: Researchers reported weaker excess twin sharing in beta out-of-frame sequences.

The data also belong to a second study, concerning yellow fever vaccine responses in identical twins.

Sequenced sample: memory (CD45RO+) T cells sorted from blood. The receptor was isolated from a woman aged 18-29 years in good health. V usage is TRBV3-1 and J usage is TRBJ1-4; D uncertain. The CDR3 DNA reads TGTGCCAGCAGCCAAGAGTACGCAACTAATGAAAAACTGTTTTTT. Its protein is CASSQEYATNEKLFF.